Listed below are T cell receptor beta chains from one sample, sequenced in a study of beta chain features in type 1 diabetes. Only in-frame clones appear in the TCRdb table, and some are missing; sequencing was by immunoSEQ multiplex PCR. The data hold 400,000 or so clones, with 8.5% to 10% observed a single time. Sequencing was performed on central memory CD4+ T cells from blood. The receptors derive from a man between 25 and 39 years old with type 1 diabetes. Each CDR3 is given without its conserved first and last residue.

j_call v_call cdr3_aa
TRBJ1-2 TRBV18 ASSEDRIGYT
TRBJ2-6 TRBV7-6 ASSPPLHVLT
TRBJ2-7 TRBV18 ASSPNRDYEQY
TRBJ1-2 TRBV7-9 ASSLDAAGYT
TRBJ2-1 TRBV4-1 ASSLGHSGINEQF
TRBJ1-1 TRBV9 ASSPQAMNTEAF
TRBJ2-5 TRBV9 ASSVGYGASGGRETQY
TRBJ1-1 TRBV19 ASSYRGRAGTEAF
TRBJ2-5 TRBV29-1 SLTRQGQETQY
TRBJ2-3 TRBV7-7 ASSLGRGGADTQY